Here is one T cell receptor (beta chain) with its context. The data belong to a study of blood T cell repertoires in COVID-19. A COVID-19 case was met by exposed participants within 2 weeks before study entry. TCRdb's copy holds only in-frame clones and misses some; the assay was immunoSEQ multiplex PCR. The table includes 250,000 or so clones, over 75% detected once. V lost 3 bases, J lost 5 bases, and 11 bases lay in between. This CDR3 has 13 residues. In germline, CDR1 is KGHSH, CDR2 LQKENI. Sample: PBMCs or T cells enriched from blood (not recorded which). This clonotype was sampled from a middle-aged woman who had been exposed to COVID-19. The V and J genes are TRBV18 and TRBJ2-7; TRBD1 might be the D (5 bases). The CDR3 protein is CASSPQGKNEQYF. CDR3 DNA: TGTGCCAGCTCACCGCAGGGTAAGAACGAGCAGTACTTC.